This T cell receptor beta chain was captured by sequencing in a study of blood T cell repertoires in COVID-19. Looking at the study overall: Researchers got acute and convalescent COVID-19 samples from the United States, Italy and Spain.

In terms of age and location, participants ranged from about 18 to 95 years and lived in about 25 US areas. CDR1 and CDR2 from the germline V gene are SGHTA and FQGNSA. Trimming removed 5 bases from V and 4 bases from J, with 8 bases in between. CDR3 length: 13 amino acids. TCRdb's table, derived via immunoSEQ multiplex PCR, lists solely in-frame clones and lacks some. Here the sample spans approximately 230,000 clones, around 90% being singletons. The rearrangement uses TRBV7-2 and TRBJ1-4; D remains unclear. The sequenced material came from PBMCs or T cells enriched from blood (not recorded which). The receptor was isolated from a woman in her twenties or thirties with acute COVID-19. The DNA of the CDR3 is TGTGCCAGCAGCCTTAACAGTAATGAAAAACTGTTTTTT. This encodes CASSLNSNEKLFF.